This T cell receptor (beta chain) derives from a study of blood T cell repertoires in COVID-19. Across the study: Researchers got acute and convalescent COVID-19 samples from the United States, Italy and Spain.

Sequenced by immunoSEQ multiplex PCR; TCRdb stores in-frame clones only, minus some. The table has approximately 200,000 clones, 75% to 90% seen once. Germline V lookup: CDR1 MGHRA, CDR2 YSYEKL. The CDR3 has 15 residues. Unmatched junction bases numbered 11, after V lost 3 bases and J lost 8 bases. Grouping used clinical history reported by participants in a survey and questionnaire. Cohort 3 recovered donors had two negative PCRs, clearance, or symptom resolution. J is TRBJ1-2 and V is TRBV4-1; 8 nucleotides line up with TRBD1. The TCR sequence derives from a man younger than 45 who had recovered from COVID-19. The sequencing sample was made of PBMCs or T cells enriched from blood (not recorded which). DNA of the CDR3: TGCGCCAGCAGCCACCGAACGCAGGGGGCGCGGGGCTACACCTTC. Its protein product is CASSHRTQGARGYTF.